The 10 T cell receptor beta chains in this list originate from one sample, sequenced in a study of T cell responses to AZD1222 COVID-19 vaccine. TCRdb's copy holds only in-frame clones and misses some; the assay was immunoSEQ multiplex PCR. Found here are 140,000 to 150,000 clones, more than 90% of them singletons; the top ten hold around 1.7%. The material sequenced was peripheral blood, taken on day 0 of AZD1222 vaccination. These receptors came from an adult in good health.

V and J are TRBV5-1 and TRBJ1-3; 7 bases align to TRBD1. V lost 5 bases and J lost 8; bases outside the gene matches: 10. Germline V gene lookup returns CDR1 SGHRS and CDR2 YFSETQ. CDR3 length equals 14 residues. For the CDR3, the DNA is TGCGCCAGCAGTGGCGGTGGACAGGAGGACACCATATATTTT. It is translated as CASSGGGQEDTIYF.

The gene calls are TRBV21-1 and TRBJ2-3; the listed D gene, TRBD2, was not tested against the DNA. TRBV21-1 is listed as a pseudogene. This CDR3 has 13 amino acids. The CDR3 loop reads CASQQREEDTQYF. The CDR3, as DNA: TGTGCCAGCCAGCAAAGGGAGGAGGATACGCAGTATTTT.

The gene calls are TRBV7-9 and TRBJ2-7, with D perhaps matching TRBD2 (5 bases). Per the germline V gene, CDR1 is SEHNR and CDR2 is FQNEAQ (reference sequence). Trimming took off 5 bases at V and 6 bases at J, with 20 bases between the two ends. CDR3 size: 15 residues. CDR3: CASSPVIEGPGEQYF. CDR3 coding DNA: TGTGCCAGCAGCCCGGTCATCGAGGGCCCTGGCGAGCAGTACTTC. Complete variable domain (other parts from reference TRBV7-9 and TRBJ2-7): DTGVSQNPRHKITKRGQNVTFRCDPISEHNRLYWYRQTLGQGPEFLTYFQNEAQLEKSRLLSDRFSAERPKGSFSTLEIQRTEQGDSAMYLCASSPVIEGPGEQYFGPGTRLTVT.

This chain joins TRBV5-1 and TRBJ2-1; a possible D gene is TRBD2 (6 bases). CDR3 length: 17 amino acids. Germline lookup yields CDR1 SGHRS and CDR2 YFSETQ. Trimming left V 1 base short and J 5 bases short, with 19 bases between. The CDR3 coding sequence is TGCGCCAGCAGCTTGCGCGTTCTCGCGGGAATCGACAATGAGCAGTTCTTC. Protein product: CASSLRVLAGIDNEQFF.

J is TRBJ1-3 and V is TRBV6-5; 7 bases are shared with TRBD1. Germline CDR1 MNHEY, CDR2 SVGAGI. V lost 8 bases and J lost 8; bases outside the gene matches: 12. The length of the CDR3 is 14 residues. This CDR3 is CASGETGYGDTIYF. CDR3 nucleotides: TGTGCCAGCGGCGAGACAGGGTACGGAGACACCATATATTTT.

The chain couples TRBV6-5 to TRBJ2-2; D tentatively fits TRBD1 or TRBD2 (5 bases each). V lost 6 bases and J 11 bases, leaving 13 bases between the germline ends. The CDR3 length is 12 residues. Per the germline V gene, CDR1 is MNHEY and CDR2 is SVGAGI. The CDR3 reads CASRSGTRELFF. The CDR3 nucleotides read TGTGCCAGCAGGTCGGGGACGCGAGAGCTGTTTTTT.

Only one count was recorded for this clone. CDR3 in DNA: TGTGCTAGTGGCCATCCGAATAGCGGGAGGGCCGGAGAGACCCAGTACTTC. Protein sequence: CASGHPNSGRAGETQYF. The genes are TRBV12-5 and TRBJ2-5; 11 nucleotides line up with TRBD2. The trim removed 6 bases at V and 4 bases at J, leaving 13 bases unmatched. CDR1 and CDR2 from the germline V gene are LGHNT and FRNRAP. The CDR3 totals 17 residues.

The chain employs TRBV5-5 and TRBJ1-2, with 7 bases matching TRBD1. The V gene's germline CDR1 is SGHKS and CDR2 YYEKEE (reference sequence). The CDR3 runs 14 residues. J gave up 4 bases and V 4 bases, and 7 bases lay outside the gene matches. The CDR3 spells CASSPRTGGYGYTF. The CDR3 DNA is TGTGCCAGCAGCCCCAGGACAGGCGGCTATGGCTACACCTTC.

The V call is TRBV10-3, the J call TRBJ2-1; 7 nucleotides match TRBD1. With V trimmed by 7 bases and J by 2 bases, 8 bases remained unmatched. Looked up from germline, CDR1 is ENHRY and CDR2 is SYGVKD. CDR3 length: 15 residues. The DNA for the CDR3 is TGTGCCATCACTTCGGCAGGGGGTACCTACAATGAGCAGTTCTTC. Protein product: CAITSAGGTYNEQFF.

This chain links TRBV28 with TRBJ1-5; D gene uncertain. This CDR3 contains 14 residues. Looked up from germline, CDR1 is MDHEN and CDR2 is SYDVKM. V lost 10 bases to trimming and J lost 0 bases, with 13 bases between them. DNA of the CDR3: TGTGCCACCAGCTGGTGGAGTAGCAATCAGCCCCAGCATTTT. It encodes CATSWWSSNQPQHF.